The clone carrying this T cell receptor beta chain was counted many times. The antigen remains undetermined. Some clones are missing from TCRdb's copy, which holds only in-frame ones; the method was immunoSEQ multiplex PCR. The sample lists more than 150,000 clones, 65% to 70% occurring once. Germline V gene data show CDR1 as MNHEY and CDR2 as SVGAGI. After removal of 7 bases from V and 3 bases from J, the junction contained 8 bases not matched to a gene. The CDR3 loop spans 15 amino acids. This entry is derived from a study of shared clonotypes between healthy human individuals. Study observations and caveats: It was the few donors that limited the genetic and exposure-history diversity represented.

The gene calls are TRBV6-5 and TRBJ2-7; 11 bases align to TRBD2. This clonotype was obtained from a man aged 30-40 years in good health. The sequencing input was memory CD4+ T cells sorted from blood. Subset noted: CD45RA-negative fraction. In DNA form, the CDR3 reads TGTGCCAGCACCTCTAGACTAGCGGGGAGCTACGAGCAGTACTTC. Amino acid sequence: CASTSRLAGSYEQYF.